What follows are 8 T cell receptor beta chains derived from one specimen sequenced in a study of CD8+CD57+ T cells in acquired aplastic anemia. Template material for TCR beta VDJ and CDR3 profiling consisted of genomic DNA. TCRdb ran MiXCR on the reads and lists one entry per CDR3 protein. The profile shows about 270,000 distinct CDR3 sequences, 82% of them singletons. Patients chosen for sequencing had CD8+CD57+ cells that had expanded, as shown by flow cytometry. Material: sorted CD4+, CD8+, or CD8+CD57+ T cells (not recorded which) from PBMCs. The receptors shown here come from a human donor with aplastic anemia.

The chain couples TRBV7-2 to TRBJ2-6; D is possibly TRBD1 or TRBD2 (7 bases each). V lost 6 bases, J lost 16 bases, and 28 bases lay in between. The germline V gene has CDR1 SGHTA and CDR2 FQGNSA. The CDR3 loop spans 16 amino acids. CDR3 coding DNA: TGTGCCAGCAGACCGAGGGAGGGGGCGAGAGACCCAGTACTGACTTTC. Translating it yields CASRPREGARDPVLTF.

The rearrangement joins TRBV6-4 to TRBJ2-3; no clear D gene. This CDR3 contains 16 residues. Trimming left V 3 bases short and J 10 bases short, with 23 bases between. CDR1 MRHNA and CDR2 SNTAGT come from the germline V gene. The CDR3 coding sequence is TGTGCCAGCAGTGAACCGCTCCAGGCGAACTCAGCTGCGCAGTATTTT. Protein: CASSEPLQANSAAQYF.

The chain joins TRBV5-4 to TRBJ2-1; D gene ambiguous. V was shortened by 5 bases and J by 3 bases, with 9 bases between the two germline ends. The CDR3 is 13 residues long. CDR1 SGHNT and CDR2 YYREEE come from the germline V gene (reference sequence). Here the CDR3 DNA reads TGTGCCAGCAGTTCGGGTTGCTACAATGAGCAGTTCTTC. Translating gives CASSSGCYNEQFF.

Details on this clonotype: Germline is not matched at one junction end, which may reflect a read error. This chain links TRBV11-1 with TRBJ2-1, with a weak D call TRBD1 (7 bases). CDR3 size: 16 residues. Per germline, CDR1 SGHAT and CDR2 FQDESV (reference sequence). The CDR3 reads CASSQGLAGGSDEQSF. In DNA form, the CDR3 reads TGCGCCAGCAGCCAAGGCCTTGCAGGGGGGAGCGATGAGCAGTCCTTC.

As to this clonotype: One end of the junction varies from germline; a read error may be responsible. This chain links TRBV7-8 with TRBJ2-3; no clear D. The V gene's germline CDR1 is SGHVS and CDR2 FQNEAQ. CDR3 length: 13 residues. Here the CDR3 DNA reads TGTGCCAGCAGGGACGGTGGCACAGAGACGCTGTATTTT. Translating it yields CASRDGGTETLYF. The variable domain in full, with the rest retrieved from reference TRBV7-8 and TRBJ2-3, is GAGVSQSPRYKVAKRGQDVALRCDPISGHVSLFWYQQALGQGPEFLTYFQNEAQLDKSGLPSDRFFAERPEGSVSTLKIQRTQQEDSAVYLCASRDGGTETLYFGPGTRLTVL.

In the case of this clonotype: This could be a read error, since a much larger clone is one nucleotide away. The chain couples TRBV11-3 to TRBJ2-1; TRBD2 matches 9 bases. V lost 2 bases to trimming and J lost 8 bases; unmatched junction nucleotides: 10. The CDR3 loop spans 16 amino acids. The germline V gene encodes CDR1 SGHNT and CDR2 YENEEA. The CDR3 protein is CASSLQASGGSDEQFF. The CDR3 region has the DNA TGTGCCAGCAGCTTACAGGCAAGCGGGGGGAGCGATGAGCAGTTCTTC.

Worth noting for this clonotype: The CDR3 does not end in the conserved phenylalanine or tryptophan, so this is likely a read error. CDR3 DNA: TGTGCCAGCAGCTTGGTGGCGACCAGCTCTACGCAGTATCTT. It specifies CASSLVATSSTQYL. The chain joins TRBV5-1 to TRBJ2-3; no reliable D call. Germline V gene data show CDR1 as SGHRS and CDR2 as YFSETQ. The length of the CDR3 is 14 residues.

V is TRBV7-3 and J is TRBJ2-1; D gene ambiguous. The V gene lost 4 bases and the J gene lost 13 bases, with 11 bases spanning the gap. The CDR3 is 11 residues long. Germline V gene data show CDR1 as SGHTA and CDR2 as FQGTGA. CDR3 protein: CASSSGDTQFF. CDR3 sequence (DNA): TGTGCCAGCAGCTCTGGGGATACTCAGTTCTTC.